The next 27 T cell receptor beta chains were all read from a single sample in a study of blood T cell repertoires in COVID-19. The data were produced by immunoSEQ multiplex PCR, yet TCRdb's version contains in-frame clones alone and is incomplete. The data hold 120,000 to 150,000 clones, with around 87% observed a single time. Input material: peripheral blood. All receptors derive from a woman in her forties or fifties with active or convalescent COVID-19.

This chain uses TRBV5-1 with TRBJ2-3; the D gene is possibly TRBD2 (6 bases). The CDR3 has 14 residues. Trimming removed 6 bases from V and 2 bases from J, with 13 bases in between. The germline CDR1 and CDR2 sequences are SGHRS and YFSETQ. The CDR3 region is CASKGQGLTDTQYF. CDR3 bases: TGCGCCAGCAAGGGGCAGGGACTCACAGATACGCAGTATTTT.

The count of this clone is one. The CDR3, as DNA: TGTGCCAGCAGCACCGGGACAGGGAATGGCTACACCTTC. This gives the protein CASSTGTGNGYTF. V gene TRBV5-6 combines with J gene TRBJ1-2; the match to TRBD1 covers 9 bases. The V gene end was trimmed by 4 bases and the J gene end by 6 bases; junction bases not matched to a gene: 4. Germline CDR1 SGHDT, CDR2 YYEEEE. The length of the CDR3 is 13 residues.

The chain couples TRBV30 to TRBJ2-5; TRBD2 agrees at 7 bases. The germline gives CDR1 GTSNPN, CDR2 SVGIG (reference sequence). After removal of 1 base from V and 4 bases from J, the junction contained 6 bases not matched to a gene. This CDR3 comprises 14 residues. CDR3 residues: CAWSAGTKTETQYF. The CDR3 DNA reads as TGTGCCTGGAGTGCCGGGACTAAGACAGAGACCCAGTACTTC.

The chain links TRBV7-9 to TRBJ2-1; 13 nucleotides line up with TRBD2. CDR1 SEHNR and CDR2 FQNEAQ come from the germline V gene (reference sequence). This CDR3 contains 15 residues. The V and J ends lost 4 bases and 10 bases, in that order; junction bases with no gene match: 7. CDR3 sequence reads: CASSSGTSGVGEQFF. CDR3 coding DNA: TGTGCCAGCAGCTCCGGGACTAGCGGGGTTGGGGAGCAGTTCTTC.

V gene TRBV7-9 combines with J gene TRBJ1-2, with 7 bases matching TRBD1. Per the germline V gene, CDR1 is SEHNR and CDR2 is FQNEAQ (reference sequence). The CDR3 contains 14 residues. V lost 3 bases to trimming and J lost 1 base; unmatched junction nucleotides: 2. Here the CDR3 DNA reads TGTGCCAGCAGCTTGGGGACAGTTAACTATGGCTACACCTTC. It yields the protein CASSLGTVNYGYTF. The full variable domain, in which reference TRBV7-9 and TRBJ1-2 provide the parts outside the CDR3, is DTGVSQNPRHKITKRGQNVTFRCDPISEHNRLYWYRQTLGQGPEFLTYFQNEAQLEKSRLLSDRFSAERPKGSFSTLEIQRTEQGDSAMYLCASSLGTVNYGYTFGSGTRLTVV.

The chain employs TRBV5-1 and TRBJ2-5; D perhaps matches TRBD2 (6 bases). The CDR3 covers 14 residues. V was shortened by 4 bases and J by 3 bases, with 13 bases between the two germline ends. The V gene's germline CDR1 is SGHRS and CDR2 YFSETQ. The CDR3 reads CASSLGTGKETQYF. DNA of the CDR3: TGCGCCAGCAGCCTCGGGACTGGAAAAGAGACCCAGTACTTC.

The genes are TRBV30 and TRBJ1-2, with 7 bases that match TRBD1. Germline V gene data show CDR1 as GTSNPN and CDR2 as SVGIG (reference sequence). V trimming: 3 bases; J trimming: 8 bases; junction bases outside the gene matches: 6. The CDR3 has 12 amino acids. This CDR3 reads CAWSTRGGGYTF. The CDR3 DNA follows: TGTGCCTGGAGCACTCGAGGGGGCGGCTACACCTTC.

The chain links TRBV7-2 to TRBJ2-7, with 8 nucleotides matching TRBD1. Trimming took 5 bases from V and 3 from J; bases not matched to a gene: 6. From germline, CDR1 is SGHTA and CDR2 FQGNSA. This CDR3 spans 14 amino acids. The CDR3, as DNA: TGTGCCAGCAGCACCGGCGGACAGGGCTACGAGCAGTACTTC. It translates to CASSTGGQGYEQYF.

V and J are TRBV7-8 and TRBJ2-7, with 7 bases fitting TRBD2. This CDR3 comprises 15 residues. V was clipped by 5 bases and J by 0 bases; unmatched bases: 7. The germline gives CDR1 SGHVS, CDR2 FQNEAQ. The CDR3 sequence is CASSPQGGSSYEQYF. CDR3 nucleotides: TGTGCCAGCAGCCCTCAAGGCGGGAGCTCCTACGAGCAGTACTTC.

This clone showed up just a few times. This chain links TRBV27 with TRBJ1-3; 7 bases are a match to TRBD1. From germline, CDR1 is MNHEY and CDR2 SMNVEV (reference sequence). The CDR3 consists of 17 residues. V shed 5 bases and J 1 base; nucleotides not matched to a gene: 11. CDR3 residues: CASSPVGQPRSGNTIYF. The CDR3 DNA reads TGTGCCAGCAGTCCCGTGGGACAGCCGCGTTCTGGAAACACCATATATTTT.

V usage is TRBV7-2 and J usage is TRBJ2-1; no clear D. V gave up 5 bases and J gave up 7 bases, with 9 bases separating them. CDR1 and CDR2 (germline): SGHTA, FQGNSA. CDR3 length: 12 amino acids. CDR3 in DNA: TGTGCCAGCAGCCCAAACTCGAATGAGCAGTTCTTC. Its protein product is CASSPNSNEQFF.

Written as DNA, the CDR3 is TGTGCCAGCAGTCGAGGGACAGTCGTCATGAACACTGAAGCTTTCTTT. This translates into CASSRGTVVMNTEAFF. The chain carries TRBV27 and TRBJ1-1, with TRBD1 matching over 7 bases. CDR3 length equals 16 residues. CDR1 and CDR2 (germline): MNHEY, SMNVEV (reference sequence). V gave up 5 bases and J gave up 0 bases; unmatched junction bases: 9.

The rearrangement uses TRBV6-2 or TRBV6-3 and TRBJ2-7, with D possibly matching TRBD1 (6 bases). The ends were cut back, 5 bases at V and 7 bases at J, with 12 bases in the middle. CDR1 MNHEY and CDR2 SVGEGT come from the germline V gene. The CDR3 is 12 residues long. CDR3 sequence (DNA): TGTGCCAGCAGTCCAGGGGTAGGGGAGCAGTACTTC. As protein: CASSPGVGEQYF.

This chain links TRBV5-1 with TRBJ2-7, with 9 positions matching TRBD1. This CDR3 spans 14 amino acids. The germline CDR1 and CDR2 sequences are SGHRS and YFSETQ. Trimming cost V 6 bases and J 3 bases; bases outside gene matches: 7. Here the CDR3 DNA reads TGCGCCAGCACCTCCGGGACAGGGTTCTACGAGCAGTACTTC. Its protein product is CASTSGTGFYEQYF.

The V call is TRBV19, the J call TRBJ2-3; weak D call: TRBD2 (5 bases). The CDR3 length is 16 residues. Germline CDR1 is LNHDA and CDR2 is SQIVND (reference sequence). Trimming left V 3 bases short and J 1 base short, with 14 bases between. CDR3 region: CASSIGRGSGTDTQYF. CDR3 bases: TGTGCCAGTAGTATTGGTCGAGGTAGCGGCACAGATACGCAGTATTTT.

This rearrangement joins TRBV5-4 to TRBJ2-2; weak D call: TRBD1 (5 bases). The CDR3 length is 17 residues. Germline values: CDR1 SGHNT, CDR2 YYREEE (reference sequence). The V end was cut by 0 bases, the J end by 4 bases, with 16 bases between. The DNA for the CDR3 is TGTGCCAGCAGCTTGGGCAGTTCAGGGTGGGGCACCGGGGAGCTGTTTTTT. This encodes CASSLGSSGWGTGELFF.

The rearrangement links TRBV11-2 to TRBJ1-2, with 11 bases matching TRBD1. The CDR3 has 15 residues. The ends lost 2 bases at V and 8 bases at J; junction bases unmatched: 7. Germline loops: CDR1 SGHAT, CDR2 FQNNGV. The CDR3 coding sequence is TGTGCCAGCAGCTTAAGCCGGTGGACAGGGGGCGGCTACACCTTC. Translation: CASSLSRWTGGGYTF.

The V call is TRBV28, the J call TRBJ2-7; 7 nucleotides match TRBD1. The V gene's germline CDR1 is MDHEN and CDR2 SYDVKM. J gave up 3 bases and V 8 bases, and 7 bases lay outside the gene matches. The CDR3 extends over 13 amino acids. The CDR3 loop is CASGRQGNYEQYF. The CDR3, as DNA: TGTGCCAGCGGTAGACAGGGCAACTACGAGCAGTACTTC.

This CDR3 reads CASSPGLPNTEAFF. The CDR3 DNA reads TGTGCCAGCAGCCCTGGACTTCCGAACACTGAAGCTTTCTTT. V usage is TRBV11-1 and J usage is TRBJ1-1; D unclear. The CDR3 covers 14 residues. Between the trimmed V and J ends, which lost 5 bases and 1 base, there was a span of 11 bases. Per the germline V gene, CDR1 is SGHAT and CDR2 is FQDESV (reference sequence).

This sequence joins TRBV6-6 and TRBJ2-5; possible D gene TRBD2, 6 bases. V was clipped by 5 bases and J by 4 bases, with 11 bases between them. The CDR3 sequence is 13 residues long. CDR1 and CDR2 from the germline V gene are MNHNY and SVGAGI (reference sequence). The CDR3 spells CASSRDLRETQYF. CDR3 sequence (DNA): TGTGCCAGCAGTCGGGACTTAAGAGAGACCCAGTACTTC.

The chain employs TRBV4-3 and TRBJ2-7, with D tentatively TRBD1 (6 bases). Germline assignment: CDR1 LGHNA and CDR2 YSLEER. The V gene lost 3 bases and the J gene lost 1 base, with 13 bases spanning the gap. This CDR3 region has 15 residues. CDR3 DNA sequence: TGCGCCAGCAGCCAGGGCCAGGGGATTTCCTACGAGCAGTACTTC. Its translation is CASSQGQGISYEQYF.

This chain joins TRBV5-6 and TRBJ2-7; D not certain. This CDR3 is 12 amino acids long. V dropped 1 base and J dropped 4 bases, with 6 bases sitting between them. Germline CDR1 and CDR2: SGHDT and YYEEEE. CDR3 nucleotide sequence: TGTGCCAGCAGCTTGTCCGGGTACGAGCAGTACTTC. Its translation is CASSLSGYEQYF.

This rearrangement joins TRBV9 to TRBJ1-5, with 7 nucleotides matching TRBD1. Germline V CDR1 and CDR2: SGDLS, YYNGEE. The CDR3 covers 15 residues. V lost 5 bases, J lost 2 bases, and 7 bases stayed unmatched. The CDR3: CASSTGGGGNQPQHF. DNA for the CDR3: TGTGCCAGCAGTACCGGAGGGGGCGGCAATCAGCCCCAGCATTTT.

The chain combines TRBV7-2 with TRBJ1-2; 7 nucleotides align to TRBD1. The CDR3 has 13 residues. The J segment lost 7 bases and the V segment lost 5 bases, leaving 7 bases of the junction unmatched. The germline V gene has CDR1 SGHTA and CDR2 FQGNSA. The CDR3 DNA sequence: TGTGCCAGCAGCATGGGGGCAGGGGGTGGCTACACCTTC. Its protein product is CASSMGAGGGYTF. Drawing the rest from reference TRBV7-2 and TRBJ1-2, the complete variable domain is GAGVSQSPSNKVTEKGKDVELRCDPISGHTALYWYRQSLGQGLEFLIYFQGNSAPDKSGLPSDRFSAERTGGSVSTLTIQRTQQEDSAVYLCASSMGAGGGYTFGSGTRLTVV.

The rearrangement links TRBV6-6 to TRBJ2-7; tentatively, D is TRBD1 (5 bases). V lost 0 bases and J lost 1, with 13 bases in between. The CDR3 has 16 residues. In germline, CDR1 is MNHNY, CDR2 SVGAGI (reference sequence). In DNA, the CDR3 is TGTGCCAGCAGTTACTCGATCCCCCAGGGATCCTACGAGCAGTACTTC. Its translation is CASSYSIPQGSYEQYF.

The J gene is TRBJ1-3, the V gene TRBV4-3; TRBD1 might be the D (5 bases). The germline gives CDR1 LGHNA, CDR2 YSLEER. The CDR3 contains 18 residues. V shed 0 bases and J shed 2 bases, with 17 bases lying between them. The CDR3 DNA reads as TGCGCCAGCAGCCAAGATGTGGGGGGAAGGGACGCTGGAAACACCATATATTTT. This gives the protein CASSQDVGGRDAGNTIYF.

V is TRBV6-5 and J is TRBJ1-2; tentatively, D is TRBD1 (5 bases). CDR1 and CDR2 from the germline V gene are MNHEY and SVGAGI. V was cut by 8 bases and J by 4 bases, with 17 bases left in between. CDR3 size: 14 residues. DNA of the CDR3: TGTGCCAGCTCTTTGGGGGGGTTCCCCTATGGCTACACCTTC. It encodes CASSLGGFPYGYTF.